This TCR beta chain was sequenced in a study of blood T cells in healthy people across ages. Overall study context: Using template switching, researchers captured about one barcoded beta molecule for each two T cells. Overall study results and limits: The fall in TCR beta diversity per million T cells was roughly linear with age.

The CDR3 has 18 amino acids. The J segment lost 4 bases and the V segment lost 4 bases, leaving 12 bases of the junction unmatched. With respect to this clonotype: Its target is not known. A much larger clone is a single base away; this may be a read error.

Donors each provided roughly 9.6 milliliters of peripheral blood. A J-beta primer mix and a sample-barcoded 5' primer were used in a second PCR of roughly 7 to 12 cycles. Every sample produced at least 2.5 million CDR3-containing paired-end reads. TCRdb re-called the 5' RACE reads through MiXCR, storing one row per CDR3 protein. The repertoire includes 590,000 or so distinct CDR3 sequences, 25% to 30% of them detected once, and approximately 14% sits in the top ten. Sequenced input: blood. The clonotype was recovered from a woman of 80 years or more in good health. The chain combines TRBV12-3 or TRBV12-4 with TRBJ2-3; 12 bases agree with TRBD2. The CDR3 DNA sequence: TGTGCCAGCAGTTATTCTAGCGGGGGGGTTTCGAAGGCAGATACGCAGTATTTT. Encoded protein: CASSYSSGGVSKADTQYF.